These 14 T cell receptor beta chains were sequenced from one sample in a study of T-cell reconstitution after alpha-beta-depleted transplantation in children. TCRbeta library preparation incorporated unique molecular identifiers. TCRdb reprocessed the PCR reads with MiXCR, giving one entry per CDR3 protein. The profile shows about 160,000 distinct CDR3 sequences, approximately 12% of them singletons. The sequencing used PBMCs, collected before TCRalphabeta/CD19-depleted stem cell transplant. The receptors shown here come from a boy aged 2 to 10 with acute myeloid leukemia, due to receive a stem cell transplant.

This clonotype was seen repeatedly, ten times or more. The chain carries TRBV28 and TRBJ2-7, with D tentatively TRBD1 or TRBD2 (5 bases each). The ends were cut back, 2 bases at V and 6 bases at J, with 11 bases in the middle. Germline V gene sequence: CDR1 MDHEN, CDR2 SYDVKM. The CDR3 sequence is 13 residues long. The CDR3 reads CASSLRGRGEQYF. The CDR3 coding sequence is TGTGCCAGCAGTTTAAGGGGTCGGGGCGAGCAGTACTTC.

This clonotype has ten or more counts. V and J are TRBV20-1 and TRBJ1-1; D gene uncertain. Trimming shortened V by 5 bases and J by 2 bases, and 12 bases separated the two germline ends. The CDR3 loop spans 13 amino acids. CDR1 is DFQATT and CDR2 is SNEGSKA in the germline V gene (reference sequence). In DNA form, the CDR3 reads TGCAGTGCTTCCCGGACTGAAAACACTGAAGCTTTCTTT. This sequence encodes CSASRTENTEAFF.

This clonotype showed up many times. The chain is built from TRBV5-1 and TRBJ1-1, with 9 bases fitting TRBD1. The CDR3 is made up of 14 amino acids. In germline, CDR1 is SGHRS, CDR2 YFSETQ. V shed 2 bases, J shed 4 bases, and the junction held 3 bases outside the gene matches. CDR3 region: CASSLATGGTEAFF. CDR3 nucleotide sequence: TGCGCCAGCAGCTTAGCGACAGGGGGCACTGAAGCTTTCTTT.

This clonotype was picked up many times. The V and J genes are TRBV15 and TRBJ2-3; 10 positions agree with TRBD2. This CDR3 has 18 amino acids. Per germline, CDR1 LNHNV and CDR2 YYDKDF (reference sequence). J was trimmed by 1 base and V by 0 bases; bases with no gene match: 7. The CDR3 DNA reads TGTGCCACCAGCAGAGATGTTAGTGGGACTAGCGGCACAGATACGCAGTATTTT. Translation: CATSRDVSGTSGTDTQYF. The full variable domain, rest sourced from reference TRBV15 and TRBJ2-3, is DAMVIQNPRYQVTQFGKPVTLSCSQTLNHNVMYWYQQKSSQAPKLLFHYYDKDFNNEADTPDNFQSRRPNTSFCFLDIRSPGLGDTAMYLCATSRDVSGTSGTDTQYFGPGTRLTVL.

V and J are TRBV7-2 and TRBJ2-7; no clear D gene. CDR1 and CDR2 from the germline V gene are SGHTA and FQGNSA. CDR3 length equals 14 residues. With 3 bases removed from V and 10 bases from J, the gap between germline ends came to 19 bases. CDR3 DNA sequence: TGTGCCAGCAGCTTCAGCTATCGGGCCCTAGGACAGTACGTC. Its translation: CASSFSYRALGQYV.

In regard to this clonotype: Germline is not matched at one junction end, which may reflect a read error. This sequence joins TRBV4-1 and TRBJ2-5, with D maybe TRBD2 (6 bases). CDR1 and CDR2 (germline): MGHRA, YSYEKL. The CDR3 runs to 14 residues. CDR3 coding DNA: TGCGCCAGCAGCCTCTTCGGTGTGCGGGACCCTAGGGACTTC. Residues: CASSLFGVRDPRDF.

This clonotype was seen many times. V gene TRBV7-2 combines with J gene TRBJ2-7, with a tentative D call TRBD2 (5 bases). Germline V gene sequence: CDR1 SGHTA, CDR2 FQGNSA. Trimming took 1 base from V and 6 from J, leaving 7 bases between them. The CDR3 has 12 amino acids. The CDR3 DNA follows: TGTGCCAGCAGCTTAGGTCGGGGCGAGCAGTACGTC. It codes for CASSLGRGEQYV.

A remark on this clonotype: This could be a read error, since a much larger clone is one nucleotide away. The V and J genes are TRBV10-3 and TRBJ2-1, with a tentative D call TRBD2 (5 bases). The CDR3 sequence is 13 residues long. CDR1 is ENHRY, CDR2 SYGVKD, per germline. CDR3 sequence: CAISPSSYNEHFF. The CDR3, as DNA: TGTGCCATCAGCCCTAGCTCCTACAATGAGCATTTCTTC.

This chain connects TRBV7-3 to TRBJ2-1; 9 positions match TRBD2. Germline V lookup: CDR1 SGHTA, CDR2 FQGTGA. The CDR3 totals 17 residues. The trim removed 1 base at V and 9 bases at J, leaving 13 bases unmatched. Written as DNA, the CDR3 is TGTGCCAGCAGCTTAAATCCTGGGACTAGCAAGTTTGGTGAGCAGTTCTTC. It translates to CASSLNPGTSKFGEQFF.

This clonotype was counted ten times or more. The chain has TRBV20-1 and TRBJ2-1; no firm D call. Trimming left V 4 bases short and J 2 bases short, with 9 bases between. Germline V gene data show CDR1 as DFQATT and CDR2 as SNEGSKA (reference sequence). The CDR3 spans 13 residues. As DNA, the CDR3 is TGCAGTGCTAACATAGTACCCTACAATGAGCAGTTCTTC. It encodes CSANIVPYNEQFF.

This clonotype was counted at least ten times. The V gene is TRBV15, the J gene TRBJ1-2; D unresolved. The length of the CDR3 is 12 residues. With 1 base removed from V and 8 bases from J, the gap between germline ends came to 8 bases. Germline V gene sequence: CDR1 LNHNV, CDR2 YYDKDF (reference sequence). The CDR3 DNA is TGTGCCACCAGCAGAGGAGAAGACGGCTACACCTTC. Encoded protein: CATSRGEDGYTF.

The table lists this clonotype with many counts. The chain joins TRBV20-1 to TRBJ2-7, with D possibly TRBD2 on 5 matching bases. V was shortened by 0 bases and J by 2 bases, with 14 bases between the two germline ends. The CDR3 is 15 residues long. Germline-derived CDR1 and CDR2 are DFQATT and SNEGSKA (reference sequence). The CDR3 is CSAREGRLAAYEQYF. CDR3 coding DNA: TGCAGTGCTAGAGAAGGGAGACTTGCCGCCTACGAGCAGTACTTC.

As concerns this clonotype: This sequence may be a read error, since a much larger clone differs from it by one base. The chain uses TRBV4-1 and TRBJ1-2, with a tentative D call TRBD1 (6 bases). This CDR3 comprises 16 residues. CDR1 is MGHRA, CDR2 YSYEKL, per germline. CDR3 nucleotides: TGCGCCAGCAGCCAAGATATCGTCAGGGGCTTGTATGGCGACACCTTC. It encodes CASSQDIVRGLYGDTF.

This clonotype was found many times. V gene TRBV2 combines with J gene TRBJ2-7; the D gene is possibly TRBD2 (6 bases). CDR3 length: 13 amino acids. The V end was cut by 8 bases, the J end by 3 bases, with 14 bases between. CDR1 is SNHLY, CDR2 FYNNEI, per germline. The DNA for the CDR3 is TGTGCCAGCGAGACTAGAGATCACTACGAGCAGTACTTC. Protein: CASETRDHYEQYF.